This T cell receptor beta chain was identified in a study of T cells in Graves' hyperthyroidism and ophthalmopathy. A remark on this clonotype: No antigen is known for it. A much larger clone differs by one base, so this may be a read error.

Graves' hyperthyroidism without ophthalmopathy progression within 18 months was termed stable. Patients were aged 18 to 65, had disease duration under 2 months, and had newly diagnosed hyperthyroidism. Germline CDR1 and CDR2: SGHAT and FQNNGV. The CDR3 is 16 residues long. Trimming took 5 bases from V and 10 from J, leaving 24 bases between them. Amplification targeted TCR beta CDR3 regions from RNA transcripts. HTBI primers drove first-round RT-PCR of the TCR CDR3. TCRdb redid the calling of the multiplex PCR reads with MiXCR, one entry per CDR3 protein. The sample shows nearly 750,000 distinct CDR3 sequences, around 40% of them seen only once. Overall study results and limits: Ophthalmopathy was model-predicted a median roughly 6.3 months pre-onset.

The clonotype was recovered from a middle-aged woman with Graves' hyperthyroidism. Sequencing used blood. The V and J genes are TRBV11-2 and TRBJ1-5; D perhaps matches TRBD1 (5 bases). The CDR3 DNA reads TGTGCCAGCAGCGCCGCGGACGGACAAGGGTTCGGCCCCCAGCATTTT. This codes for CASSAADGQGFGPQHF.